The 13 T cell receptor beta chains below come from one sample, sequenced in a study of human T cells and chemical hapten exposure (dated by TCRdb to about 2021). Receptor libraries were prepared by RACE. TCRdb names NextSeq 500 as the instrument used. The raw public data were reprocessed by TCRdb itself: fastp quality trimming at Q25, MiXCR clonotype calling, in-frame beta chains only. All rows with the same CDR3 protein become a single entry with the most common DNA and genes. The sample table lists under 300,000 distinct CDR3 sequences, about 9% of them with a count of one. The top ten clones comprise 2.3% of the sample. Read against the paper, the sample's time point label means: pre-sensitization, week 0. The meaning of the sample's treatment or condition label: therapeutic diphenylcyclopropenone sensitization with weekly scalp DPC. Sequencing used whole blood, obtained in connection with sensitization to the hapten diphenylcyclopropenone (DPC). The source of these receptors is a woman between 35 and 50 years old with alopecia areata. Some clones in this sample may be carry-over from other donors' samples.

This clonotype was recorded many times. The chain uses TRBV4-1 and TRBJ1-2; TRBD1 matches at 9 bases. The CDR3 totals 14 residues. The germline V gene encodes CDR1 MGHRA and CDR2 YSYEKL. V lost 4 bases to trimming and J lost 3 bases; unmatched junction nucleotides: 3. The DNA of the CDR3 is TGCGCCAGCAGCCCCCGACAGGGGGACTATGGCTACACCTTC. Amino acid sequence: CASSPRQGDYGYTF.

This clonotype was counted a few times. The chain is built from TRBV12-3 or TRBV12-4 and TRBJ2-1; TRBD1 might be the D (6 bases). Trimming took 5 bases from V and 0 from J, leaving 17 bases between them. The length of the CDR3 is 17 residues. CDR3 sequence: CASSKYLGQNSYNEQFF. The DNA of the CDR3 is TGTGCCAGCAGTAAGTACCTCGGACAGAACTCCTACAATGAGCAGTTCTTC.

V gene TRBV7-2 combines with J gene TRBJ2-1, with D perhaps TRBD2 (7 bases). Germline CDR1 SGHTA, CDR2 FQGNSA. The CDR3 sequence is 16 residues long. With 7 bases removed from V and 0 bases from J, the gap between germline ends came to 16 bases. In DNA, the CDR3 is TGTGCCAGCACCCCAAGGGGGGGGACCTCCTACAATGAGCAGTTCTTC. Translating it yields CASTPRGGTSYNEQFF.

There are many counts of this clonotype. The chain uses TRBV5-6 and TRBJ2-1, with a tentative D call TRBD1 (6 bases). The germline V gene encodes CDR1 SGHDT and CDR2 YYEEEE. V lost 1 base to trimming and J lost 4 bases, with 9 bases between them. CDR3 length: 14 amino acids. The CDR3 reads CASSLRTGYNEQFF. The CDR3 DNA reads TGTGCCAGCAGCTTGAGAACAGGGTACAATGAGCAGTTCTTC.

This clonotype was counted at least ten times. The genes are TRBV7-9 and TRBJ2-7; 8 nucleotides match TRBD2. Germline CDR1 is SEHNR and CDR2 is FQNEAQ (reference sequence). J was trimmed by 0 bases and V by 1 base; bases with no gene match: 2. The CDR3 is 15 amino acids. CDR3: CASSLGSGSSYEQYF. In DNA form, the CDR3 reads TGTGCCAGCAGCTTAGGGAGCGGGAGCTCCTACGAGCAGTACTTC.

This clonotype was seen many times. V usage is TRBV20-1 and J usage is TRBJ2-5; D is perhaps TRBD2 (5 bases). Germline CDR1 reads DFQATT; CDR2 reads SNEGSKA (reference sequence). V was cut by 3 bases and J by 2 bases, with 7 bases left in between. This CDR3 has 12 residues. CDR3 residues: CSASGKQETQYF. Written as DNA, the CDR3 is TGCAGTGCTAGCGGGAAACAAGAGACCCAGTACTTC.

This clonotype has ten or more counts. The gene calls are TRBV12-3 or TRBV12-4 and TRBJ1-5, with 7 positions matching TRBD1. The CDR3 sequence is 14 residues long. The trim removed 5 bases at V and 2 bases at J, leaving 3 bases unmatched. The CDR3 nucleotides read TGTGCCAGCAGTAGACAGGGTGGCAATCAGCCCCAGCATTTT. It codes for CASSRQGGNQPQHF.

This clonotype has only a few counts. The gene calls are TRBV5-4 and TRBJ2-4; D could derive from TRBD1 or TRBD2 (5 bases each). The germline V gene has CDR1 SGHNT and CDR2 YYREEE (reference sequence). This CDR3 has 14 amino acids. Trimming took off 6 bases at V and 1 base at J, with 11 bases between the two ends. The chain's CDR3 is CASTIRDAKNIQYF. CDR3 in DNA: TGTGCCAGCACAATCAGGGACGCCAAAAACATTCAGTACTTC.

This chain links TRBV27 with TRBJ2-7, with 7 bases that match TRBD2. V lost 4 bases, J lost 4 bases, and 7 bases stayed unmatched. Looked up from germline, CDR1 is MNHEY and CDR2 is SMNVEV (reference sequence). The CDR3 extends over 14 amino acids. The CDR3 protein is CASSSGTIPYEQYF. As DNA, the CDR3 is TGTGCCAGCAGTTCCGGGACTATTCCATACGAGCAGTACTTC.

The V and J genes are TRBV28 and TRBJ2-3; 8 nucleotides agree with TRBD1. This CDR3 is 17 amino acids long. Per germline, CDR1 MDHEN and CDR2 SYDVKM. V gave up 6 bases and J gave up 2 bases; unmatched junction bases: 13. The CDR3 nucleotides read TGTGCCAGCAGGCCAACCCGTGGACAGGGATACACAGATACGCAGTATTTT. Its protein product is CASRPTRGQGYTDTQYF.

V gene TRBV4-3 combines with J gene TRBJ1-1; 11 bases are a match to TRBD1. Trimming at V came to 0 bases and at J to 7 bases, leaving 13 bases not matched to a gene. Germline V gives CDR1 LGHNA, CDR2 YSLEER. This CDR3 contains 18 residues. CDR3 coding DNA: TGCGCCAGCAGCCAAGATGAGGGTTACGGACAGGGGGCTGATGAAGCTTTCTTT. This gives the protein CASSQDEGYGQGADEAFF.

This clonotype was observed a handful of times. The chain employs TRBV19 and TRBJ1-1; TRBD1 might be the D (5 bases). V lost 6 bases and J lost 3, with 14 bases in between. The germline gives CDR1 LNHDA, CDR2 SQIVND (reference sequence). The CDR3 totals 14 residues. In DNA, the CDR3 is TGTGCCAGTAGCCCGGCAGGGTGGGACACTGAAGCTTTCTTT. It specifies CASSPAGWDTEAFF.

J is TRBJ1-2 and V is TRBV5-6, with D possibly matching TRBD1 (5 bases). CDR3 length: 12 residues. The V end lost 7 bases, the J end lost 6 bases, and 13 bases lay between the germline ends. Germline lookup yields CDR1 SGHDT and CDR2 YYEEEE. The DNA of the CDR3 is TGTGCCAGCTGTCGGACACCGAATGGCTACACCTTC. It encodes CASCRTPNGYTF.